This T cell receptor (beta chain) was observed in a study of T cells in Graves' hyperthyroidism and ophthalmopathy. General study points: Expanded thyroid clonotypes (above 0.001) were mostly also found in blood. In validation, the model predicted ophthalmopathy. These predictions came a median roughly six months before onset.

The PBMCs studied were ones that came from around 10 ml fresh peripheral blood. Trimming took 4 bases from V and 7 from J, leaving 23 bases between them. From germline, CDR1 is SGDLS and CDR2 YYNGEE. The CDR3 is 16 residues long. The source material, RNA transcripts, was used to amplify TCR beta CDR3 regions. When the TCR CDR3 underwent first-round RT-PCR, the HTBI primer set was used. TCRdb analysed the multiplex PCR reads with MiXCR anew, one entry per CDR3 protein. This table holds about 520,000 distinct CDR3 sequences, less than 25% found once. There are many counts of this clonotype. The antigen is unknown.

Sequencing input: blood. The V gene is TRBV9, the J gene TRBJ1-2; D is unclear. The TCR was taken from a woman between 25 and 40 years old with Graves' ophthalmopathy. The CDR3 reads CASSPSPTVEIVGYTF. Here the CDR3 DNA reads TGTGCCAGCAGCCCCTCCCCAACGGTAGAGATTGTTGGCTACACCTTC.